The 7 T cell receptor beta chains in this list originate from one sample, sequenced in a study of blood T cells in healthy people across ages (dated by TCRdb to 2013 to 2016). Libraries were constructed by 5' RACE. The sequencing machine was an Illumina HiSeq 2500. A second PCR of about 6 to 11 cycles was performed with a sample-barcoded 5' primer and a J-beta primer mix. TCRdb passed the public sequencing reads through fastp at Q25 and MiXCR, retaining productive beta sequences. Rows are unified per CDR3 protein, each entry keeping the most common DNA and genes. The sample records roughly 2 million distinct CDR3 sequences, around 50% of which are singletons. The top ten hold approximately 2.1% of the sample. The sequencing input was blood. These receptors all come from a woman aged 35 to 49 in good health.

The V and J genes are TRBV27 and TRBJ1-2, with 7 positions matching TRBD1. The CDR3 is made up of 12 amino acids. The germline gives CDR1 MNHEY, CDR2 SMNVEV (reference sequence). The V segment lost 5 bases and the J segment 8 bases; nucleotides outside the gene matches: 5. The CDR3 region is CASSTTGWGYTF. The DNA for the CDR3 is TGTGCCAGCAGTACGACAGGGTGGGGCTACACCTTC.

This clonotype showed up just a few times. The genes are TRBV5-8 and TRBJ2-5; possible D gene TRBD2, 6 bases. The CDR3 length is 16 residues. Germline V lookup: CDR1 SGHTS, CDR2 YDEGEE. V lost 0 bases and J 1 base, leaving 13 bases between the germline ends. CDR3 bases: TGTGCCAGCAGCTTGGCCGGGAGAGGCCCCCAAGAGACCCAGTACTTC. It codes for CASSLAGRGPQETQYF.

This clonotype was found a few times. The chain links TRBV29-1 to TRBJ2-1, with D perhaps matching TRBD1 or TRBD2 (5 bases each). V was trimmed by 5 bases and J by 7 bases, leaving 21 bases between them. Germline V gene data show CDR1 as SQVTM and CDR2 as ANQGSEA. The CDR3 loop spans 15 amino acids. CDR3: CSVRGRGLQTNEQFF. CDR3 sequence (DNA): TGCAGCGTTCGGGGTAGGGGCCTGCAAACTAATGAGCAGTTCTTC.

This clonotype was detected a few times. The chain has TRBV7-2 and TRBJ2-7; TRBD1 matches at 11 bases. The J call is in doubt because the DNA end fits TRBJ2-5 better. CDR1 and CDR2 from the germline V gene are SGHTA and FQGNSA. The CDR3 loop spans 15 amino acids. DNA of the CDR3: TGTGCCAGCAGCTGGGACAGGGGGGTCTTAGAGACCCAGTACTTC. It translates to CASSWDRGVLETQYF.

This clonotype was counted a few times. This rearrangement joins TRBV10-1 to TRBJ2-5; D is unresolved. The CDR3 totals 15 residues. V was cut by 4 bases and J by 4 bases, with 16 bases left in between. The germline gives CDR1 WNHNN, CDR2 SYGVQD (reference sequence). Written as DNA, the CDR3 is TGCGCCAGCAGTGGTCTGGGAAAGTCAGGAGAGACCCAGTACTTC. As protein: CASSGLGKSGETQYF.

The chain uses TRBV3-1 and TRBJ2-5, with a tentative D call TRBD1 (6 bases). The CDR3 is 15 residues long. The V and J ends lost 1 base and 1 base respectively, with 10 bases between them. From germline, CDR1 is LGHDT and CDR2 YNNKEL (reference sequence). The CDR3 reads CASSQVGDTQETQYF. As DNA, the CDR3 is TGTGCCAGCAGCCAAGTAGGGGACACCCAAGAGACCCAGTACTTC.

The chain uses TRBV29-1 and TRBJ2-7; 7 bases agree with TRBD2. After removal of 1 base from V and 6 bases from J, the junction contained 6 bases not matched to a gene. Germline-derived CDR1 and CDR2 are SQVTM and ANQGSEA. This CDR3 is 13 amino acids long. Here the CDR3 reads CSVEGSGNCEQYF. The DNA for the CDR3 is TGCAGCGTTGAAGGAAGCGGGAATTGCGAGCAGTACTTC.